The 16 T cell receptor beta chains given below trace back to one sample, sequenced in a study of beta chain features in type 1 diabetes (dated by TCRdb to the late 2010s). To prepare the library, the immunoSEQ multiplex PCR assay was applied. All of the isolated RNA was reverse transcribed with the High Capacity cDNA Reverse Transcription Kit, so expressed TCRB transcripts were sequenced. In TCRdb, the immuneACCESS table is reduced to in-frame sequences with V and J assigned. These tables do not hold every clone; where another copy was compared, an unresolved V gene accounts for under half, and the others remain unexplained. The sample table records more than 150,000 clones; about 12% of these occur just once. 0.62% of the sample comes from the top ten. The specimen sequenced was central memory CD4+ T cells from blood. Receptor source: a woman in her late teens or twenties in good health.

The table lists this clone with a few counts. The chain uses TRBV7-2 and TRBJ1-5; TRBD1 is a possible D gene (5 bases). The CDR3 has 15 amino acids. With 5 bases removed from V and 4 bases from J, the gap between germline ends came to 15 bases. Germline V CDR1 and CDR2: SGHTA, FQGNSA. The CDR3 sequence is CASSPVSGANQPQHF. CDR3 DNA sequence: TGTGCCAGCAGCCCAGTAAGCGGGGCGAATCAGCCCCAGCATTTT.

This clone was counted a few times. The rearrangement uses TRBV7-3 and TRBJ2-1; 11 nucleotides line up with TRBD1. The CDR3 is made up of 15 amino acids. CDR1 SGHTA and CDR2 FQGTGA come from the germline V gene. V was pared by 0 bases and J by 8 bases, with 3 bases of the junction left unmatched. The CDR3 sequence: CASSLTGQGVDEQFF. Here the CDR3 DNA reads TGTGCCAGCAGCTTAACGGGACAGGGGGTAGATGAGCAGTTCTTC.

This chain uses TRBV6-5 with TRBJ1-2, with TRBD1 matching over 9 bases. Trimming at V came to 8 bases and at J to 4 bases, leaving 8 bases not matched to a gene. CDR1 MNHEY and CDR2 SVGAGI come from the germline V gene. The CDR3 runs 14 residues. The CDR3 protein is CASGVGQGLYGYTF. DNA for the CDR3: TGTGCCAGCGGAGTAGGACAGGGGCTCTATGGCTACACCTTC.

The genes are TRBV6-1 and TRBJ1-2, with unresolved D. The CDR3 contains 12 residues. V was trimmed by 2 bases and J by 5 bases, leaving 6 bases between them. From germline, CDR1 is MNHNS and CDR2 SASEGT. CDR3 DNA sequence: TGTGCCAGCAGTGAACCCGCGTATGGCTACACCTTC. This sequence encodes CASSEPAYGYTF.

This chain uses TRBV14 with TRBJ2-3; the D is unclear. Per the germline V gene, CDR1 is SGHDN and CDR2 is FVKESK. The V end was cut by 1 base, the J end by 3 bases, with 5 bases between. The CDR3 has 13 amino acids. The CDR3 region has the DNA TGTGCCAGCAGCCAAGTCGTGACAGATACGCAGTATTTT. This gives the protein CASSQVVTDTQYF.

The V gene is TRBV7-8, the J gene TRBJ1-1; D might be TRBD1 (5 bases). Germline CDR1 reads SGHVS; CDR2 reads FQNEAQ. The germline V and J ends were trimmed by 3 bases and 5 bases, with 13 bases remaining between them. The CDR3 spans 14 residues. DNA of the CDR3: TGTGCCAGCAGCTTTGGAGGGGTCGGAACTGAAGCTTTCTTT. It codes for CASSFGGVGTEAFF. The full variable domain, rest sourced from reference TRBV7-8 and TRBJ1-1, is GAGVSQSPRYKVAKRGQDVALRCDPISGHVSLFWYQQALGQGPEFLTYFQNEAQLDKSGLPSDRFFAERPEGSVSTLKIQRTQQEDSAVYLCASSFGGVGTEAFFGQGTRLTVV.

This clone was observed a few times. This chain uses TRBV7-2 with TRBJ2-7; 9 bases agree with TRBD2. The CDR3 totals 14 residues. CDR1 is SGHTA, CDR2 FQGNSA, per germline. V dropped 6 bases and J dropped 0; count of bases not matched to a gene: 3. For the CDR3, the DNA is TGTGCCAGCAGTCCGGGACTAGCCTCCTACGAGCAGTACTTC. Its protein product is CASSPGLASYEQYF.

The CDR3 is CSVGAGGFVSYNEQFF. CDR3 DNA: TGCAGCGTTGGAGCGGGAGGGTTTGTTTCCTACAATGAGCAGTTCTTC. The rearrangement links TRBV29-1 to TRBJ2-1, with 10 bases lining up with TRBD2. Germline lookup yields CDR1 SQVTM and CDR2 ANQGSEA. The CDR3 length is 16 residues. V gave up 4 bases and J gave up 1 base; unmatched junction bases: 7.

This clone has a handful of counts. The chain links TRBV18 to TRBJ1-5; tentatively, D is TRBD1 (5 bases). The V end was cut by 2 bases, the J end by 5 bases, with 13 bases between. The length of the CDR3 is 15 residues. Germline V gene lookup returns CDR1 KGHSH and CDR2 LQKENI. CDR3 coding DNA: TGTGCCAGCTCACCATATGAAGGGGTCGATCAGCCCCAGCATTTT. This encodes CASSPYEGVDQPQHF.

V gene TRBV28 combines with J gene TRBJ1-1; D not certain. The CDR3 contains 12 residues. In germline, CDR1 is MDHEN, CDR2 SYDVKM. V shed 4 bases and J shed 6 bases, with 9 bases lying between them. The CDR3 sequence: CASSSRLAEAFF. DNA of the CDR3: TGTGCCAGCAGTTCACGGTTGGCTGAAGCTTTCTTT. Full variable domain (outside the CDR3, taken from reference TRBV28 and TRBJ1-1): DVKVTQSSRYLVKRTGEKVFLECVQDMDHENMFWYRQDPGLGLRLIYFSYDVKMKEKGDIPEGYSVSREKKERFSLILESASTNQTSMYLCASSSRLAEAFFGQGTRLTVV.

This clone was seen only a few times. The rearrangement uses TRBV6-6 and TRBJ2-5, with 8 bases that match TRBD1. This CDR3 comprises 15 residues. Germline CDR1 reads MNHNY; CDR2 reads SVGAGI (reference sequence). The ends lost 5 bases at V and 3 bases at J; junction bases unmatched: 8. CDR3 DNA: TGTGCCAGCAGTACCTCGACAGGGGCAGAAGAGACCCAGTACTTC. Protein product: CASSTSTGAEETQYF.

The V call is TRBV19, the J call TRBJ2-5; D is perhaps TRBD2 (6 bases). In germline, CDR1 is LNHDA, CDR2 SQIVND (reference sequence). Trimming stripped 2 bases from V and 0 bases from J, with 10 bases between. CDR3 length equals 15 residues. The CDR3 loop reads CASSIYRDYQETQYF. CDR3 DNA: TGTGCCAGTAGTATATATAGGGACTACCAAGAGACCCAGTACTTC. Full variable domain (remainder filled in from reference TRBV19 and TRBJ2-5): DGGITQSPKYLFRKEGQNVTLSCEQNLNHDAMYWYRQDPGQGLRLIYYSQIVNDFQKGDIAEGYSVSREKKESFPLTVTSAQKNPTAFYLCASSIYRDYQETQYFGPGTRLLVL.

This clone turned up a few times. The V gene is TRBV7-3, the J gene TRBJ2-3; no clear D. The germline V gene encodes CDR1 SGHTA and CDR2 FQGTGA. The CDR3 spans 13 residues. V dropped 2 bases and J dropped 0 bases, with 3 bases sitting between them. The CDR3 sequence: CASSLLSTDTQYF. The CDR3, as DNA: TGTGCCAGCAGCTTACTCAGCACAGATACGCAGTATTTT.

The V and J genes are TRBV7-8 and TRBJ2-5; 9 nucleotides match TRBD2. CDR3 length: 16 amino acids. The V and J ends lost 3 bases and 4 bases, in that order; junction bases with no gene match: 9. Germline lookup yields CDR1 SGHVS and CDR2 FQNEAQ. This CDR3 is CASSFGAGGFSETQYF. The CDR3 nucleotides read TGTGCCAGCAGCTTCGGCGCGGGAGGGTTCTCAGAGACCCAGTACTTC.

This clone was seen a handful of times. A junction end diverges from the germline sequence, so it may reflect a read error. J is TRBJ2-3 and V is TRBV6-1, with 10 nucleotides matching TRBD2. The CDR3 has 18 residues. Per germline, CDR1 MNHNS and CDR2 SASEGT. The CDR3 region is CAISEGAGGPFGTDTQYF. CDR3 sequence (DNA): TGTGCCATCAGTGAAGGAGCGGGAGGGCCGTTCGGCACAGATACGCAGTATTTT.

The chain combines TRBV7-2 with TRBJ2-1; 9 bases fit TRBD2. The CDR3 contains 17 residues. Trimming at V came to 7 bases and at J to 0 bases, leaving 10 bases not matched to a gene. Germline V CDR1 and CDR2: SGHTA, FQGNSA. The CDR3 nucleotides are TGTGCCAGCAACACTAGGGCGGGAGGGAGCTCCTACAATGAGCAGTTCTTC. This encodes CASNTRAGGSSYNEQFF. The full variable domain, completed using reference TRBV7-2 and TRBJ2-1, is GAGVSQSPSNKVTEKGKDVELRCDPISGHTALYWYRQSLGQGLEFLIYFQGNSAPDKSGLPSDRFSAERTGGSVSTLTIQRTQQEDSAVYLCASNTRAGGSSYNEQFFGPGTRLTVL.